The 5 T cell receptor beta chains in this list originate from one sample, sequenced in a study of beta chain features in type 1 diabetes. Sequencing targeted expressed TCRB transcripts, as all isolated RNA had been reverse transcribed. TCRdb keeps only in-frame clones here, not all; method: immunoSEQ multiplex PCR. The sample has approximately 730,000 clones, roughly an eighth seen once. General study points: Moderate but significant shortening of TCRB CDR3s was recorded in all four CD4+ subsets from Type 1 diabetes patients.

Their cognate antigens are unknown. Material: naive CD4+ T cells from blood. The receptor set was obtained from a man younger than 30 with type 1 diabetes.

There are a few counts of this clone. V is TRBV5-1 and J is TRBJ2-3; perhaps D is TRBD1 or TRBD2 (7 bases each). The CDR3 has 17 amino acids. CDR1 and CDR2 (germline): SGHRS, YFSETQ. Between the trimmed V and J ends, which lost 4 bases and 2 bases, there was a span of 20 bases. CDR3 nucleotide sequence: TGCGCCAGCAGCCTCCGCCCCTCAGGGGGGGACACAGATACGCAGTATTTT. Its translation: CASSLRPSGGDTDTQYF.

V and J are TRBV4-2 and TRBJ2-5; D gene uncertain. In germline, CDR1 is LGHNA, CDR2 YNFKEQ. The CDR3 covers 15 residues. V lost 0 bases and J 4 bases, leaving 12 bases between the germline ends. CDR3 sequence (DNA): TGTGCCAGCAGCCAAGACAGCGAGGCTAGAGAGACCCAGTACTTC. Protein product: CASSQDSEARETQYF.

CDR3 protein: CASSPRTQNYNEQFF. DNA for the CDR3: TGTGCCAGCAGCCCCCGCACCCAGAACTACAATGAGCAGTTCTTC. The rearrangement links TRBV9 to TRBJ2-1; D uncertain. V was clipped by 4 bases and J by 3 bases, with 14 bases between them. Germline CDR1 is SGDLS and CDR2 is YYNGEE. The CDR3 consists of 15 residues.

This chain connects TRBV7-7 to TRBJ2-1; 9 positions match TRBD2. The CDR3 is 14 amino acids. Germline V CDR1 and CDR2: SSHAT, FNYEAQ (reference sequence). Trimming took 8 bases from V and 5 from J; bases not matched to a gene: 7. CDR3 bases: TGTGCCAGCGGCCATAGCGGGGGTGACAATGAGCAGTTCTTC. It specifies CASGHSGGDNEQFF.

This clone has just a few counts. The DNA is left out, because the CDR3 cannot be placed on it with certainty; the CDR3 is given as TCRdb lists it. The rearrangement links TRBV7-9 to TRBJ1-1. The CDR3 is 14 residues long, ends included. Germline CDR1 reads SEHNR; CDR2 reads FQNEAQ (reference sequence). The CDR3: CASSSSGLNTEAFF.